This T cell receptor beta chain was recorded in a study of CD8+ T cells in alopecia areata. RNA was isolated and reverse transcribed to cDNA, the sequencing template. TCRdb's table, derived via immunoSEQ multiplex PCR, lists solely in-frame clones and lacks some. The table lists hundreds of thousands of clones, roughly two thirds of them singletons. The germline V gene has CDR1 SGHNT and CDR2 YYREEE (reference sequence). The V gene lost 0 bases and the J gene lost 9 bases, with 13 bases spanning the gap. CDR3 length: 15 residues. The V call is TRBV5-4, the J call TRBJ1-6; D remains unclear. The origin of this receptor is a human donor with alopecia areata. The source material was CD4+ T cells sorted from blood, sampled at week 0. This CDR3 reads CASSLGSIDISPLHF. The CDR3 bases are TGTGCCAGCAGCTTGGGCTCAATAGATATTTCACCCCTCCACTTT.